This T cell receptor (beta chain) was observed in a study of OX40 agonist ivuxolimab in advanced cancers. This clone showed up just once. The table came from immunoSEQ multiplex PCR; TCRdb's copy has only in-frame clones and leaves some out. The profile shows tens of thousands of clones, roughly nine tenths of them singletons. The receptor's source is an adult with an advanced solid tumor such as melanoma, head and neck, liver or kidney cancer. This sample comprised CD4+ or CD8+ T cells sorted from blood, obtained in a trial of the OX40 agonist ivuxolimab.

The DNA of the CDR3 is TGTGCCAGCAGCCGCGACACATTCAACGTCCTGACTTTC. The encoded protein is CASSRDTFNVLTF. V and J are TRBV6-5 and TRBJ2-6; D gene uncertain. V lost 6 bases and J 9 bases, leaving 12 bases between the germline ends. CDR1 and CDR2 (germline): MNHEY, SVGAGI. The CDR3 is 13 amino acids.